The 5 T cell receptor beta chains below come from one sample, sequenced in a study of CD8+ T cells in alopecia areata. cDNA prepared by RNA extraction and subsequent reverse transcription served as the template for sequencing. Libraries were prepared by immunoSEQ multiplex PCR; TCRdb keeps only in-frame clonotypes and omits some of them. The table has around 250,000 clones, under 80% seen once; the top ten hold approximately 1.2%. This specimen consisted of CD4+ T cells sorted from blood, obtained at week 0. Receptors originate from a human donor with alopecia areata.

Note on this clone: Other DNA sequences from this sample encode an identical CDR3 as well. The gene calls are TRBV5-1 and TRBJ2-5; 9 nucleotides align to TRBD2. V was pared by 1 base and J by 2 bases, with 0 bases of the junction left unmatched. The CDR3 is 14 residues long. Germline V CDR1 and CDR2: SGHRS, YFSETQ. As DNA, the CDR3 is TGCGCCAGCAGCTTGAGCGGGGGGCAAGAGACCCAGTACTTC. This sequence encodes CASSLSGGQETQYF.

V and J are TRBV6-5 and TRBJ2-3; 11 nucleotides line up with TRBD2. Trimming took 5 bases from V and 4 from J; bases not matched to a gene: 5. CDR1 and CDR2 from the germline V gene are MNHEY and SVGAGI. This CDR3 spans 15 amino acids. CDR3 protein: CASSLAGGLADTQYF. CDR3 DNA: TGTGCCAGCAGTCTAGCGGGGGGCCTAGCAGATACGCAGTATTTT.

The CDR3 DNA reads as TGTGCCAGCTTTGGACAGGGGACACAATATGGCTACACCTTC. It specifies CASFGQGTQYGYTF. The V gene is TRBV2, the J gene TRBJ1-2, with 9 bases lining up with TRBD1. The CDR3 loop spans 14 amino acids. Germline loops: CDR1 SNHLY, CDR2 FYNNEI. Trimming took 8 bases from V and 5 from J; bases not matched to a gene: 9.

DNA for the CDR3: TGCGCCAGCAGCTTGGAGTCGGGGGTGACTGAGCAGTTCTTC. Translation: CASSLESGVTEQFF. The chain has TRBV5-1 and TRBJ2-1; TRBD2 might be the D (6 bases). CDR3 length: 14 amino acids. Germline assignment: CDR1 SGHRS and CDR2 YFSETQ. V was trimmed by 0 bases and J by 9 bases, leaving 13 bases between them.

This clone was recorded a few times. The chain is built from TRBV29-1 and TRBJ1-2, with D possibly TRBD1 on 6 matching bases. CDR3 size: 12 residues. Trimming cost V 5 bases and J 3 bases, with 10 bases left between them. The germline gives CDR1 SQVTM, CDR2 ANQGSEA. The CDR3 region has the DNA TGCAGCGTTACAGGGTCTCACTATGGCTACACCTTC. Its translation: CSVTGSHYGYTF.